This T cell receptor beta chain was recorded in a study of early T cells in non-severe SARS-CoV-2 infection. Across the whole study: Bulk RNA taken from unsorted whole blood was sequenced, leaving chains unpaired. Overall study findings and caveats: VDJdb matching favored anti-spike CD8 responses, missing private and CD4 specificities.

Attached unique molecular identifiers marked individual cDNA molecules. Each CDR3 protein gets one entry after TCRdb re-called the 5' RACE reads with MiXCR. The sample has about 64,000 distinct CDR3 sequences; over 10% are singletons. The germline gives CDR1 LNHDA, CDR2 SQIVND (reference sequence). With V trimmed by 5 bases and J by 4 bases, 6 bases remained unmatched. The CDR3 has 15 amino acids. This clonotype has a handful of counts. The target antigen is unknown. The sample here was whole blood, taken at baseline. The sequence derives from an adult who was a healthcare worker with PCR-confirmed SARS-CoV-2 infection or an uninfected control (not recorded which). The chain joins TRBV19 to TRBJ2-2; 8 nucleotides align to TRBD2. This chain's CDR3 is CASSQDSGTTGELFF. The CDR3 coding sequence is TGTGCCAGTAGTCAGGATAGCGGGACCACCGGGGAGCTGTTTTTT. Complete variable domain (other parts from reference TRBV19 and TRBJ2-2): DGGITQSPKYLFRKEGQNVTLSCEQNLNHDAMYWYRQDPGQGLRLIYYSQIVNDFQKGDIAEGYSVSREKKESFPLTVTSAQKNPTAFYLCASSQDSGTTGELFFGEGSRLTVL.